The rows below give T cell receptor beta chains drawn from one sample of a study of CD8 T cells in ankylosing spondylitis. Via MiXCR, TCRdb re-called the 5' RACE reads, giving one row per CDR3 protein. The table has about 240,000 distinct CDR3 sequences, about 10% seen once. Sequenced input: blood, either unsorted or a sorted T cell fraction (not recorded which). These TCRs come from a male donor with ankylosing spondylitis or in good health (not recorded which). The CDR3 runs from the conserved cysteine through the conserved F or W.

v_gene,CDR3aa
TRBV11-3,CASSLSAAGELFF
TRBV20-1,CSARDLRGARAFF
TRBV7-6,CASSFLAGGPTDTQYF
TRBV5-1,CASSLLSRSSYNEQFF
TRBV5-5,CASSFGFTEAFF
TRBV7-9,CASSSQPDTQYF
TRBV18,CASSPLELETQYF
TRBV6-5,CASSYYGTSGGRNTGELFF
TRBV20-1,CSAPGAVSGSPLHF
TRBV3-1,CASSPRQFSTDTQYF
TRBV11-2,CASSLGGAGTEAFF
TRBV3-1,CASSQDRQIPSRGADTQYF
TRBV6-2/TRBV6-3,CASSYSLSSYEQYF
TRBV20-1,CSARDHRQGNQPQHF
TRBV11-2,CASSPGSGSLTDTQYF
TRBV5-1,CASVLVSIGANVLTF